This T cell receptor (beta chain) appears in the sequencing data of a study of siplizumab effects on memory and regulatory T cells. CDR1 SGHRS and CDR2 YFSETQ come from the germline V gene. V shed 2 bases and J shed 6 bases, with 12 bases lying between them. This CDR3 contains 14 residues. The study's findings and limits: Under siplizumab, an average roughly 70% of mappable alloreactive CD4+ clones were Treg-derived, compared with 25% to 30% in controls. Many proliferating CD4+ or CD8+ clones remained unclassified. Roughly 75-96% of them could not be assigned either a naive or a memory phenotype. A minor share of alloreactive clones matched unstimulated subsets.

Roughly 92,000 TCR templates per sample were assayed. The method was immunoSEQ multiplex PCR; TCRdb's version includes in-frame clones alone and lacks a portion of them. Of some 97,000 clones detected, about 90% appear once; the ten largest clones hold roughly 2.8%. About this clone: Its cognate antigen is unknown.

The clonotype comes from a human donor in good health. Some clones in this sample may be carry-over from other donors' samples. Input material: CD4+ T cells sorted from blood. The J gene is TRBJ2-1, the V gene TRBV5-1, with D unclear. The CDR3 bases are TGCGCCAGCAGCTTTACCGCCACCGGCAATGAGCAGTTCTTC. This sequence encodes CASSFTATGNEQFF.